This T cell receptor (beta chain) was recovered during a study of regulatory T cells in long-lasting Graves disease. CDR3 size: 13 residues. Germline V gives CDR1 SGHTA, CDR2 FQGNSA. After removal of 11 bases from V and 6 bases from J, the junction contained 13 bases not matched to a gene. About this clonotype: Its specificity is not known.

Study observations and caveats: Under persistent disease, TRBV28, TRBJ1-2 and TRBJ2-5 were used preferentially.

Regarding time point: newly diagnosed GD, antithyroid drugs for less than 3 months. PBMCs provided the RNA from which the TCR library was made. American Thyroid Association guidelines served as the basis for diagnosing Graves' disease. Arm-PCR of CDR3 regions with iRepertoire HTBI primers generated TCR beta libraries. TCRdb reprocessed the multiplex PCR reads with MiXCR, giving one entry per CDR3 protein. The profile shows about 530,000 distinct CDR3 sequences, roughly 16% of them singletons. This sample was shared with a second study, whose subject was T cells in Graves' hyperthyroidism and ophthalmopathy. That work states: Blood also held most thyroid clonotypes expanded beyond 0.001.

The genes are TRBV7-2 and TRBJ2-7, with 7 bases lining up with TRBD1. The source was peripheral blood mononuclear cells (PBMCs), collected at new diagnosis, from a patient treated with antithyroid drugs. The sequence was collected from a middle-aged woman with Graves disease. The CDR3 protein is CASTNRGRGEQYF. CDR3 DNA sequence: TGTGCCTCCACAAACAGGGGTCGGGGCGAGCAGTACTTC.